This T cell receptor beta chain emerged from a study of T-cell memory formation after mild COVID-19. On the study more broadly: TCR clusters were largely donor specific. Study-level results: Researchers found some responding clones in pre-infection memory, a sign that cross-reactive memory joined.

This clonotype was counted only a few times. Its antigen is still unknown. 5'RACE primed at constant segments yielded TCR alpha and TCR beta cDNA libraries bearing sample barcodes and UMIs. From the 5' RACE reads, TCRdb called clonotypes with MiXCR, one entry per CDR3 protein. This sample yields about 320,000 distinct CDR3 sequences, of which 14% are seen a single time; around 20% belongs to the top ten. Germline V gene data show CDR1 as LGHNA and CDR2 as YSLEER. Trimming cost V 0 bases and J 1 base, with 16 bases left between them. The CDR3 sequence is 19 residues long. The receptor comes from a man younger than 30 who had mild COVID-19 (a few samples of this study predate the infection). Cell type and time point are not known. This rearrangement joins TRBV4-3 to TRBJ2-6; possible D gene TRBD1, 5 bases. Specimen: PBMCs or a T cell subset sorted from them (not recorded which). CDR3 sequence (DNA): TGCGCCAGCAGCCAAGACTTACTGGGGCTCGAGTCTGGGGCCAACGTCCTGACTTTC. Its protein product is CASSQDLLGLESGANVLTF.